This TCR beta chain comes out of a study of regulatory T cells. Study outcomes and limitations: Compared with autologous conventional CD4+ cells and control regulatory cells, CD3G-deficient regulatory T cells showed reduced diversity.

The PCR used 52 TRBV and 13 TRBJ primers. Assay used: immunoSEQ multiplex PCR; TCRdb lists only in-frame clones, some missing. Here the sample spans approximately 3,700 clones, 91% being singletons. The CDR3 is 16 residues long. V gave up 6 bases and J gave up 3 bases; unmatched junction bases: 9. Germline assignment: CDR1 MDHEN and CDR2 SYDVKM. A remark on this clone: Its antigen is not known.

The specimen sequenced was CD4+ Tregs sorted from blood. The sequence derives from a child aged 2-15 years with CD3G deficiency. The V call is TRBV28, the J call TRBJ2-4, with TRBD1 matching 9 bases. The CDR3 region is CASSRAGQGVKNIQYF. CDR3 nucleotides: TGTGCCAGCAGCCGAGCGGGACAGGGAGTCAAAAACATTCAGTACTTC.